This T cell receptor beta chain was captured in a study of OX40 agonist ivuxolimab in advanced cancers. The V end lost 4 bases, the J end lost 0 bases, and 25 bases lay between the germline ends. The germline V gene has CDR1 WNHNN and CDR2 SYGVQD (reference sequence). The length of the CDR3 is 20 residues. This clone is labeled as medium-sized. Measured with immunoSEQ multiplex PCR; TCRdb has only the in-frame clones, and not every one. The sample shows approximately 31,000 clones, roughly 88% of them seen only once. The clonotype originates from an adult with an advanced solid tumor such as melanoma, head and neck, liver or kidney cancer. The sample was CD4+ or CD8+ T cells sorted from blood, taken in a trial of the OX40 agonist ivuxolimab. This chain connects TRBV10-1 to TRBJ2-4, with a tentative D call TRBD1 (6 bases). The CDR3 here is CASSGVLRTEGYEAKNIQYF. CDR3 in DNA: TGCGCCAGCAGTGGGGTTCTGCGGACAGAGGGTTACGAAGCCAAAAACATTCAGTACTTC.